A single sample is the source of the 27 T cell receptor beta chains below, sequenced in a study of beta chain features in type 1 diabetes. All of the isolated RNA was reverse transcribed, so expressed TCRB transcripts were sequenced. Generated by immunoSEQ multiplex PCR, the TCRdb table keeps only in-frame clones and is missing some. The table records approximately 23,000 clones, about 70% of them present only once. Sequenced material: Tregs from blood. The source is a woman between 40 and 55 years old in good health.

The chain has TRBV12-5 and TRBJ2-3; D unresolved. Germline V gene data show CDR1 as LGHNT and CDR2 as FRNRAP. CDR3 length equals 15 residues. Trimming cost V 0 bases and J 2 bases, with 9 bases left between them. CDR3 coding DNA: TGTGCTAGTGGTTTGGTAATTGGCTTCACAGATACGCAGTATTTT. As protein: CASGLVIGFTDTQYF.

This clone was seen only a few times. The rearrangement uses TRBV7-2 and TRBJ2-7; no reliable D call. The germline gives CDR1 SGHTA, CDR2 FQGNSA. The CDR3 consists of 12 residues. The V gene lost 5 bases and the J gene lost 1 base, with 6 bases spanning the gap. The DNA of the CDR3 is TGTGCCAGCAGCCCTACTTCCTACGAGCAGTACTTC. Translation: CASSPTSYEQYF.

V gene TRBV4-3 combines with J gene TRBJ2-5; the D gene is possibly TRBD1 (5 bases). The germline V and J ends were trimmed by 0 bases and 4 bases, with 18 bases remaining between them. CDR3 length equals 17 residues. CDR1 is LGHNA, CDR2 YSLEER, per germline. DNA for the CDR3: TGCGCCAGCAGCCAAGAGATGGGGCTCGCGGACCTAGAGACCCAGTACTTC. Its translation: CASSQEMGLADLETQYF.

This chain links TRBV5-4 with TRBJ2-5, with 11 positions matching TRBD2. J gave up 4 bases and V 4 bases, and 6 bases lay outside the gene matches. CDR3 length: 15 residues. Germline V CDR1 and CDR2: SGHNT, YYREEE (reference sequence). CDR3 amino acids: CASSLLAGGGETQYF. The CDR3 region has the DNA TGTGCCAGCAGCCTTTTAGCGGGGGGGGGAGAGACCCAGTACTTC.

The genes are TRBV7-2 and TRBJ2-5; D possibly corresponds to TRBD1 (6 bases). Germline V gene lookup returns CDR1 SGHTA and CDR2 FQGNSA. The CDR3 sequence is 13 residues long. V lost 5 bases, J lost 5 bases, and 12 bases lay in between. As DNA, the CDR3 is TGTGCCAGCAGCCCCAGGGGAGCGGAGACCCAGTACTTC. Its translation: CASSPRGAETQYF.

This clone was seen more than once but under ten times. The CDR3 spells CASSSRDRGTDTQYF. CDR3 in DNA: TGTGCCAGCAGCTCGAGGGACAGGGGTACAGATACGCAGTATTTT. The chain links TRBV7-2 to TRBJ2-3; TRBD1 matches 10 bases. This CDR3 region has 15 residues. Looked up from germline, CDR1 is SGHTA and CDR2 is FQGNSA. With 4 bases clipped from V and 3 bases from J, the junction kept 4 bases outside the gene matches.

The V and J genes are TRBV11-2 and TRBJ2-7, with 8 bases that match TRBD2. The CDR3 is 14 residues long. From germline, CDR1 is SGHAT and CDR2 FQNNGV. V was pared by 4 bases and J by 5 bases, with 7 bases of the junction left unmatched. The CDR3 DNA reads as TGTGCCAGCAGCTCGAACACAGCGGGGGACGAGCAGTACTTC. Amino acids: CASSSNTAGDEQYF.

In this sample, this clone turned up a few times. The chain employs TRBV19 and TRBJ1-2, with 8 bases identical to TRBD1. V lost 3 bases, J lost 8 bases, and 8 bases stayed unmatched. Germline V CDR1 and CDR2: LNHDA, SQIVND (reference sequence). CDR3 length: 14 amino acids. The CDR3 coding sequence is TGTGCCAGTAGTATCCTGGGACAGGTTATCGGCTACACCTTC. It translates to CASSILGQVIGYTF.

CDR3 DNA: TGTGCCAGCAGCTTCGCCCAGTCTGGGGCCAACGTCCTGACTTTC. Translation: CASSFAQSGANVLTF. The rearrangement joins TRBV7-2 to TRBJ2-6; D is ambiguous. Germline loops: CDR1 SGHTA, CDR2 FQGNSA. Trimming left V 3 bases short and J 1 base short, with 7 bases between. This CDR3 region has 15 residues.

The chain has TRBV7-8 and TRBJ2-1, with D perhaps matching TRBD1 (6 bases). Trimming took off 5 bases at V and 4 bases at J, with 15 bases between the two ends. Per germline, CDR1 SGHVS and CDR2 FQNEAQ. The CDR3 totals 15 residues. The CDR3 bases are TGTGCCAGCAGCAGTAGAAGGGGGAGATACAATGAGCAGTTCTTC. Its translation is CASSSRRGRYNEQFF.

The chain carries TRBV7-6 and TRBJ1-6; 7 bases line up with TRBD1. The CDR3 runs to 13 residues. Germline CDR1 reads SGHVS; CDR2 reads FNYEAQ. J gave up 9 bases and V 5 bases, and 4 bases lay outside the gene matches. The CDR3 DNA sequence: TGTGCCAGCAGCCAGGGGGGAATTTCACCCCTCCACTTT. This encodes CASSQGGISPLHF.

The chain couples TRBV7-9 to TRBJ2-3; TRBD2 is a possible D gene (6 bases). Germline-derived CDR1 and CDR2 are SEHNR and FQNEAQ (reference sequence). The CDR3 is 17 amino acids. Between the trimmed V and J ends, which lost 2 bases and 1 base, there was a span of 16 bases. Here the CDR3 reads CASSLLTGVSGTDTQYF. The CDR3 region has the DNA TGTGCCAGCAGCTTATTAACGGGGGTCTCCGGCACAGATACGCAGTATTTT. Supplemented by reference TRBV7-9 and TRBJ2-3, the full variable domain reads DTGVSQNPRHKITKRGQNVTFRCDPISEHNRLYWYRQTLGQGPEFLTYFQNEAQLEKSRLLSDRFSAERPKGSFSTLEIQRTEQGDSAMYLCASSLLTGVSGTDTQYFGPGTRLTVL.

The genes are TRBV18 and TRBJ2-3, with D possibly matching TRBD1 (5 bases). Germline CDR1 is KGHSH and CDR2 is LQKENI. V shed 3 bases and J shed 4 bases, with 11 bases lying between them. CDR3 length: 14 residues. CDR3 region: CASSPAGLADTQYF. The CDR3 DNA sequence: TGTGCCAGCTCACCCGCAGGGTTGGCAGATACGCAGTATTTT.

The chain recombines TRBV9 with TRBJ1-2; D not certain. The V end lost 2 bases, the J end lost 2 bases, and 7 bases lay between the germline ends. Germline loops: CDR1 SGDLS, CDR2 YYNGEE. The CDR3 has 13 amino acids. CDR3 bases: TGTGCCAGCAGCGTTTCTCCGAACTATGGCTACACCTTC. Translating gives CASSVSPNYGYTF.

The chain has TRBV6-5 and TRBJ2-1, with 11 bases lining up with TRBD1. The CDR3 length is 13 residues. Germline trimming cut 5 bases from V and 6 bases from J; bases unmatched to any gene: 0. Germline CDR1 MNHEY, CDR2 SVGAGI. The CDR3 DNA is TGTGCCAGCAGTGGACAGGGGGCCAATGAGCAGTTCTTC. Translating gives CASSGQGANEQFF.

A few counts support this clone. This chain joins TRBV28 and TRBJ1-3, with D tentatively TRBD1 (6 bases). V gave up 6 bases and J gave up 4 bases, with 10 bases separating them. CDR3 size: 13 residues. In germline, CDR1 is MDHEN, CDR2 SYDVKM. This CDR3 reads CASRWGPGNTIYF. The CDR3 nucleotides read TGTGCCAGCAGGTGGGGGCCCGGAAACACCATATATTTT.

This clone ranks as medium-sized. The CDR3 DNA reads as TGTGCCATCAGTGAAGGGGATCACACTGAAGCTTTCTTT. It encodes CAISEGDHTEAFF. The chain joins TRBV10-3 to TRBJ1-1; D is possibly TRBD1 (5 bases). Looked up from germline, CDR1 is ENHRY and CDR2 is SYGVKD. Trimming removed 3 bases at V and 3 bases at J, with 8 bases between. The CDR3 contains 13 residues.

V is TRBV5-4 and J is TRBJ2-3; D might be TRBD1 (6 bases). The length of the CDR3 is 14 residues. V was trimmed by 5 bases and J by 2 bases, leaving 12 bases between them. Germline assignment: CDR1 SGHNT and CDR2 YYREEE (reference sequence). The CDR3 loop is CASSRDIFTDTQYF. In DNA, the CDR3 is TGTGCCAGCAGTCGGGACATTTTCACAGATACGCAGTATTTT.

This sequence joins TRBV7-2 and TRBJ1-6; D perhaps matches TRBD1 (5 bases). The ends were cut back, 1 base at V and 17 bases at J, with 21 bases in the middle. Germline values: CDR1 SGHTA, CDR2 FQGNSA. This CDR3 has 15 amino acids. The CDR3 DNA is TGTGCCAGCAGCTTAGGCGGTACAATTAAGGGGATCATCCACTTT. The encoded protein is CASSLGGTIKGIIHF.

The chain combines TRBV29-1 with TRBJ1-5; 7 bases line up with TRBD1. The CDR3 is 13 residues long. V was clipped by 4 bases and J by 3 bases; unmatched bases: 3. The V gene's germline CDR1 is SQVTM and CDR2 ANQGSEA. CDR3 DNA sequence: TGCAGCGTTGGACAGGGTAACAATCAGCCCCAGCATTTT. Translating gives CSVGQGNNQPQHF.

The rearrangement links TRBV7-2 to TRBJ2-7; D is undetermined. Trimming stripped 6 bases from V and 4 bases from J, with 10 bases between. The length of the CDR3 is 12 residues. Germline V lookup: CDR1 SGHTA, CDR2 FQGNSA. The CDR3 DNA sequence: TGTGCCAGCAGTCGAGTCCGGTACGAGCAGTACTTC. Its protein is CASSRVRYEQYF.

The CDR3 DNA is TGTGCCAGCAGCCTTAGCGGGGGGGACACAGATACGCAGTATTTT. As protein: CASSLSGGDTDTQYF. The J gene is TRBJ2-3, the V gene TRBV7-9, with 11 bases lining up with TRBD2. The CDR3 has 15 residues. In germline, CDR1 is SEHNR, CDR2 FQNEAQ (reference sequence). J was trimmed by 2 bases and V by 5 bases; bases with no gene match: 3.

The sample holds a few counts of this clone. The V gene is TRBV7-9, the J gene TRBJ1-1; possible D gene TRBD1, 6 bases. The CDR3 spans 16 residues. The germline V and J ends were trimmed by 2 bases and 5 bases, with 18 bases remaining between them. Per the germline V gene, CDR1 is SEHNR and CDR2 is FQNEAQ (reference sequence). The DNA for the CDR3 is TGTGCCAGCAGCTTATTCCAGGGGACGCAGGAGACTGAAGCTTTCTTT. It codes for CASSLFQGTQETEAFF.

The rearrangement joins TRBV10-3 to TRBJ1-1; D may be TRBD1 (5 bases). This CDR3 spans 14 amino acids. V was clipped by 8 bases and J by 0 bases, with 13 bases between them. The germline gives CDR1 ENHRY, CDR2 SYGVKD. Here the CDR3 DNA reads TGTGCCATCGCCCAGACAGAAGTGAACACTGAAGCTTTCTTT. As protein: CAIAQTEVNTEAFF.

V is TRBV6-1 and J is TRBJ2-1, with TRBD2 matching 14 bases. V shed 4 bases and J 9 bases; nucleotides not matched to a gene: 8. The germline CDR1 and CDR2 sequences are MNHNS and SASEGT. The CDR3 loop spans 16 amino acids. In DNA, the CDR3 is TGTGCCAGCAGTGCTCCGACTAGCGGGGGGGCCGGTGAGCAGTTCTTC. It encodes CASSAPTSGGAGEQFF.

CDR3 nucleotide sequence: TGTGCCAGCAGCCGTCTCGGGGGTAGCGGGGGGGCTACCGGGGAGCTGTTTTTT. Protein sequence: CASSRLGGSGGATGELFF. The rearrangement uses TRBV7-2 and TRBJ2-2; 11 bases fit TRBD2. This CDR3 has 18 amino acids. CDR1 is SGHTA and CDR2 is FQGNSA in the germline V gene. The V gene end was trimmed by 5 bases and the J gene end by 5 bases; junction bases not matched to a gene: 13. Full variable domain (outside the CDR3, taken from reference TRBV7-2 and TRBJ2-2): GAGVSQSPSNKVTEKGKDVELRCDPISGHTALYWYRQSLGQGLEFLIYFQGNSAPDKSGLPSDRFSAERTGGSVSTLTIQRTQQEDSAVYLCASSRLGGSGGATGELFFGEGSRLTVL.

V and J are TRBV5-4 and TRBJ2-1; TRBD1 matches 11 bases. The CDR3 extends over 16 amino acids. Germline values: CDR1 SGHNT, CDR2 YYREEE (reference sequence). Germline trimming cut 3 bases from V and 13 bases from J; bases unmatched to any gene: 15. The CDR3 is CASSWVRGDRGEGQFF. CDR3 in DNA: TGTGCCAGCAGCTGGGTTCGAGGGGACAGGGGGGAAGGTCAGTTCTTC.